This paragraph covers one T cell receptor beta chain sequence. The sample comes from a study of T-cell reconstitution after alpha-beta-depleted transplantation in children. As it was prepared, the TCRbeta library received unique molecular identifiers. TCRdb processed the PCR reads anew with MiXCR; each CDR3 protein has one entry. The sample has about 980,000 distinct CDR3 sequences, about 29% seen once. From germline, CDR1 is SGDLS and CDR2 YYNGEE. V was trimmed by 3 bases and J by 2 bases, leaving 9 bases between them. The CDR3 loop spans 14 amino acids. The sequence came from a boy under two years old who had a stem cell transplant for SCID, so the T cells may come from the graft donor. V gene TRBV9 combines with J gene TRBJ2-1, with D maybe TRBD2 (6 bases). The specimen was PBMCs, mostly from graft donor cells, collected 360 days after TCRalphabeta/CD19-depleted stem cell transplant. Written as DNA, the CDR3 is TGTGCCAGCAGCGAGGAGGGGACCTACAATGAGCAGTTCTTC. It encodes CASSEEGTYNEQFF.